The present TCR beta chain was sequenced within a study of T cell responses to AZD1222 COVID-19 vaccine. Study-wide results and caveats: The study identified only a handful of AZD1222 recipients as seropositive at baseline. Most donors were white British, females outnumbered males, and clonal diversity was possibly underestimated.

Germline values: CDR1 MNHEY, CDR2 SMNVEV (reference sequence). The CDR3 covers 14 residues. V was clipped by 7 bases and J by 1 base, with 10 bases between them. Concerning this clone itself: Its target is unknown.

Profiling relied on immunoSEQ multiplex PCR, and the TCRdb table lists in-frame clones only, not all of them. The table lists some 140,000 clones, roughly 89% of them singletons. This chain connects TRBV27 to TRBJ2-2; D perhaps matches TRBD2 (5 bases). The input for sequencing was peripheral blood, taken on day 0 of AZD1222 vaccination. This clonotype originated in an adult in good health. CDR3 protein: CASKTAVNTGELFF. CDR3 coding DNA: TGTGCCAGCAAAACAGCGGTGAACACCGGGGAGCTGTTTTTT.